The 6 T cell receptor beta chains listed next were all sequenced from one sample in a study of a mutant IDH1 vaccine in newly diagnosed glioma. Generated by immunoSEQ multiplex PCR, the TCRdb table keeps only in-frame clones and is missing some. The repertoire holds roughly 34,000 clones, with about four fifths as singletons. Time point described: baseline, week 1 (first vaccination visit). This sample's treatment: pre-vaccination baseline after standard-of-care therapy. The sequenced sample was peripheral blood mononuclear cells (PBMCs), obtained from a glioma patient treated with radiotherapy, temozolomide or both. The receptor set was obtained from a man aged 45-65 years with glioma. Some clones in this sample may be carry-over from other donors' samples.

The chain recombines TRBV6-1 with TRBJ1-5; D not resolved. The germline V and J ends were trimmed by 3 bases and 8 bases, with 5 bases remaining between them. CDR3 length: 11 residues. Germline CDR1 reads MNHNS; CDR2 reads SASEGT. CDR3 coding DNA: TGTGCCAGCAGTGATGGTGAGCCCCAGCATTTT. Translation gives CASSDGEPQHF.

A word on this clone: The junction departs from the called germline gene at one end, perhaps through a read error. The sample carries other DNA sequences with the same CDR3. The rearrangement links TRBV2 to TRBJ2-7; 8 bases agree with TRBD1. The CDR3 loop spans 16 amino acids. Germline V lookup: CDR1 SNHLY, CDR2 FYNNEI. The CDR3 loop is CASSEALGQAPYEQYF. The CDR3 nucleotides are TGTGCCAGCAGCGAAGCGTTGGGACAGGCCCCTTACGAGCAGTACTTC. Full variable domain (remainder filled in from reference TRBV2 and TRBJ2-7): EPEVTQTPSHQVTQMGQEVILRCVPISNHLYFYWYRQILGQKVEFLVSFYNNEISEKSEIFDDQFSVERPDGSNFTLKIRSTKLEDSAMYFCASSEALGQAPYEQYFGPGTRLTVT.

This clone showed up just a few times. This sequence joins TRBV19 and TRBJ1-1; possible D gene TRBD1, 5 bases. The CDR3 is 13 residues long. V dropped 8 bases and J dropped 0 bases, with 10 bases sitting between them. Germline values: CDR1 LNHDA, CDR2 SQIVND (reference sequence). The CDR3 nucleotides read TGTGCCAGTCGGGACGGCATGAACACTGAAGCTTTCTTT. It codes for CASRDGMNTEAFF. The complete variable domain, with remaining parts taken from reference TRBV19 and TRBJ1-1, reads DGGITQSPKYLFRKEGQNVTLSCEQNLNHDAMYWYRQDPGQGLRLIYYSQIVNDFQKGDIAEGYSVSREKKESFPLTVTSAQKNPTAFYLCASRDGMNTEAFFGQGTRLTVV.

The V call is TRBV7-8, the J call TRBJ2-7; D call uncertain. Germline V gene data show CDR1 as SGHVS and CDR2 as FQNEAQ. Trimming left V 1 base short and J 4 bases short, with 8 bases between. The CDR3 is 13 amino acids. The CDR3 nucleotides read TGTGCCAGCAGCTTAGGATTTCAGTACGAGCAGTACTTC. Amino acids: CASSLGFQYEQYF. Variable domain in full (rest from reference TRBV7-8 and TRBJ2-7): GAGVSQSPRYKVAKRGQDVALRCDPISGHVSLFWYQQALGQGPEFLTYFQNEAQLDKSGLPSDRFFAERPEGSVSTLKIQRTQQEDSAVYLCASSLGFQYEQYFGPGTRLTVT.

The sample holds one count of this clone. The rearrangement links TRBV4-1 to TRBJ1-1, with no clear D. The germline gives CDR1 MGHRA, CDR2 YSYEKL. Trimming shortened V by 1 base and J by 4 bases, and 13 bases separated the two germline ends. The CDR3 is made up of 15 amino acids. CDR3 sequence reads: CASSQVALTLTEAFF. The CDR3 nucleotides are TGCGCCAGCAGCCAAGTTGCCCTGACTCTCACTGAAGCTTTCTTT.

V gene TRBV19 combines with J gene TRBJ2-2; no reliable D call. V lost 1 base and J lost 6, with 9 bases in between. Germline CDR1 LNHDA, CDR2 SQIVND (reference sequence). The CDR3 covers 14 residues. CDR3 coding DNA: TGTGCCAGTAGTATAGTTTTAGGGTCCGGGGAGCTGTTTTTT. This codes for CASSIVLGSGELFF.